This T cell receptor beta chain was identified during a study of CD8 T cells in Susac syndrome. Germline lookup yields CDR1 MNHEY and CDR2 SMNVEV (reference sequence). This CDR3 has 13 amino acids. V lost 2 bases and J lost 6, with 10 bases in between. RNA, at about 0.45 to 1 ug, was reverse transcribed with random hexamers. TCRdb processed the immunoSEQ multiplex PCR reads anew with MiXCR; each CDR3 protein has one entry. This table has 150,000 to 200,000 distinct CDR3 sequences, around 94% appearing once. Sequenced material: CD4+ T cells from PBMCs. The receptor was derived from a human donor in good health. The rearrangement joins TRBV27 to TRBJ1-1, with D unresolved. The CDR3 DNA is TGTGCCAGCAGTTTACAGGCGGAATCTGAAGCTTTCTTT. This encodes CASSLQAESEAFF.